This T cell receptor beta chain is from a study of post-analysis software for immune sequencing data. Unique molecular identifiers featured in each of the TCR beta cDNA libraries. TCRdb re-called the PCR reads with MiXCR, one entry per CDR3 protein. The sample has about 400,000 distinct CDR3 sequences; about a third are singletons. Only a few counts were recorded for this clonotype. Its antigen is not identified. Study findings and constraints: There was significantly lower normalized Chao1 diversity in multiple sclerosis patients than in controls. In patients, five or six TRBV segments were more frequent than in controls, with TRBV5-6, TRBV5-1 and TRBV20-1 among them.

This CDR3 region has 14 residues. Germline-derived CDR1 and CDR2 are SGHRS and YFSETQ. The germline V and J ends were trimmed by 3 bases and 1 base, with 8 bases remaining between them. The receptor was derived from a girl aged 10 to 17 with multiple sclerosis. This sequence joins TRBV5-1 and TRBJ2-1; perhaps TRBD2 as D (6 bases). Sequencing input: blood. In DNA form, the CDR3 reads TGCGCCAGCAGCTCGGCGGGGTCCTACAATGAGCAGTTCTTC. Amino acids: CASSSAGSYNEQFF.